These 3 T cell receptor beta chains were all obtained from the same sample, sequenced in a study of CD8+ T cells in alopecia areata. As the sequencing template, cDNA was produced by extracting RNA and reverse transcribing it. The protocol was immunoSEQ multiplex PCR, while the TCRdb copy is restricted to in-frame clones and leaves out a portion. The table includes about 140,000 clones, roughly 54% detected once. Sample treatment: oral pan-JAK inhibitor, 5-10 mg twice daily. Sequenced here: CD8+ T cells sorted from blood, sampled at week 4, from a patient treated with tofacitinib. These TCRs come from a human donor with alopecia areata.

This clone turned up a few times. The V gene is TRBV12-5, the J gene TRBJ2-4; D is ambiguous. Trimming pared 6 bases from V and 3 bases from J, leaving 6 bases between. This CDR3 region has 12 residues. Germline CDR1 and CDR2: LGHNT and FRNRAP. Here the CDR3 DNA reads TGTGCTAGTGGAGGGCTCAAAAACATTCAGTACTTC. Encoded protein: CASGGLKNIQYF.

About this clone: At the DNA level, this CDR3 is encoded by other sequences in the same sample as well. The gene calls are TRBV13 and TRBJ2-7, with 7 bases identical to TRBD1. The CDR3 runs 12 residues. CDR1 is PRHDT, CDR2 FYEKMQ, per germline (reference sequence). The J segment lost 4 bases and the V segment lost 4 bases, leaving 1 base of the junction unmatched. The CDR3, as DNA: TGTGCCAGCAGCTCACAGGGGTACGAGCAGTACTTC. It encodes CASSSQGYEQYF.

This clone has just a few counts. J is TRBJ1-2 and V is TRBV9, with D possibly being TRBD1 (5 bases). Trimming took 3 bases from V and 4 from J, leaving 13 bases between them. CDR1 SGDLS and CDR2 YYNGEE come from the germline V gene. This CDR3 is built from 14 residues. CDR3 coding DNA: TGTGCCAGCAGCGGACCGACAGAGCGCTATGGCTACACCTTC. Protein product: CASSGPTERYGYTF. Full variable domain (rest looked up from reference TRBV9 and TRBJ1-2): DSGVTQTPKHLITATGQRVTLRCSPRSGDLSVYWYQQSLDQGLQFLIQYYNGEERAKGNILERFSAQQFPDLHSELNLSSLELGDSALYFCASSGPTERYGYTFGSGTRLTVV.